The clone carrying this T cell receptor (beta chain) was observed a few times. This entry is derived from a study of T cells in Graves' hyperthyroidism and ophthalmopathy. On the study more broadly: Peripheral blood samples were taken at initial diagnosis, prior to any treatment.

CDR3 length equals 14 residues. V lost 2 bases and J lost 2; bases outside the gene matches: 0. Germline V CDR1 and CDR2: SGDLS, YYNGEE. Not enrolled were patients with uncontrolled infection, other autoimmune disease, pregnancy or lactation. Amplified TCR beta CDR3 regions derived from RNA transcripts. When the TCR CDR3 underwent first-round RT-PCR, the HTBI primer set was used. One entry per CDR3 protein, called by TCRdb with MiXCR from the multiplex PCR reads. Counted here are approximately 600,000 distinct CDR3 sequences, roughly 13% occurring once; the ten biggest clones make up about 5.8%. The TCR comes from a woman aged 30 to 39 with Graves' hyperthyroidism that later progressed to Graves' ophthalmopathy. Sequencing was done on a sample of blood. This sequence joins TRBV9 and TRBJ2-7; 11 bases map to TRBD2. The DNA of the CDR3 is TGTGCCAGCAGCGTGGGACTAGCGGCCTACGAGCAGTACTTC. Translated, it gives CASSVGLAAYEQYF.